These 20 T cell receptor beta chains share one sample of origin, sequenced in a study of shared clonotypes between healthy human individuals. Using immunoSEQ multiplex PCR, the repertoire was profiled, and TCRdb retains in-frame clones only, with some absent. In the table there are about 510,000 clones, around 74% of which are singletons. Sequencing was carried out using PBMCs. These receptors originate from a woman aged 40-49 years in good health. Some clones in this sample may be carry-over from other donors' samples.

The rearrangement uses TRBV9 and TRBJ1-1; maybe TRBD1 (5 bases). Germline lookup yields CDR1 SGDLS and CDR2 YYNGEE. The ends were cut back, 3 bases at V and 3 bases at J, with 12 bases in the middle. The CDR3 is 14 amino acids. CDR3 region: CASSGREEDTEAFF. The CDR3 DNA reads as TGTGCCAGCAGCGGCAGGGAAGAGGACACTGAAGCTTTCTTT.

The chain employs TRBV9 and TRBJ2-5, with D perhaps TRBD2 (6 bases). Trimming took 0 bases from V and 1 from J, leaving 13 bases between them. The CDR3 contains 16 residues. Germline assignment: CDR1 SGDLS and CDR2 YYNGEE. CDR3 residues: CASSVASGDGQETQYF. CDR3 DNA sequence: TGTGCCAGCAGCGTAGCTTCGGGGGACGGCCAAGAGACCCAGTACTTC. The whole variable domain, remainder taken from reference TRBV9 and TRBJ2-5, is DSGVTQTPKHLITATGQRVTLRCSPRSGDLSVYWYQQSLDQGLQFLIQYYNGEERAKGNILERFSAQQFPDLHSELNLSSLELGDSALYFCASSVASGDGQETQYFGPGTRLLVL.

The count of this clone is one. The chain joins TRBV18 to TRBJ1-3, with TRBD1 matching 9 bases. CDR1 and CDR2 (germline): KGHSH, LQKENI. The J segment lost 7 bases and the V segment lost 5 bases, leaving 15 bases of the junction unmatched. The CDR3 totals 17 residues. CDR3 in DNA: TGTGCCAGCTCATCCCGGGACAGGGTGCGATCCGGGAACACCATATATTTT. Protein sequence: CASSSRDRVRSGNTIYF.

V usage is TRBV28 and J usage is TRBJ2-5; 7 nucleotides line up with TRBD1. V gave up 6 bases and J gave up 1 base; unmatched junction bases: 5. The CDR3 covers 14 residues. Per germline, CDR1 MDHEN and CDR2 SYDVKM. The CDR3 region is CASSRRQGQETQYF. The CDR3, as DNA: TGTGCCAGCAGCCGGAGACAGGGCCAAGAGACCCAGTACTTC.

The chain joins TRBV7-9 to TRBJ2-5; D gene unclear. Trimming left V 1 base short and J 0 bases short, with 9 bases between. CDR3 length: 15 residues. The germline V gene encodes CDR1 SEHNR and CDR2 FQNEAQ (reference sequence). The CDR3 sequence is CASSLVQTHQETQYF. The CDR3 DNA follows: TGTGCCAGCAGCTTAGTGCAGACTCACCAAGAGACCCAGTACTTC.

The CDR3 region is CASFGPRQGAYEQYF. CDR3 nucleotide sequence: TGTGCCAGCTTCGGTCCGCGACAGGGGGCCTACGAGCAGTACTTC. The rearrangement joins TRBV5-8 to TRBJ2-7, with 9 bases identical to TRBD1. CDR3 size: 15 residues. The J segment lost 2 bases and the V segment lost 7 bases, leaving 10 bases of the junction unmatched. Germline values: CDR1 SGHTS, CDR2 YDEGEE.

The rearrangement links TRBV6-1 to TRBJ2-7; D might be TRBD2 (5 bases). This CDR3 has 16 residues. Germline values: CDR1 MNHNS, CDR2 SASEGT. V lost 2 bases, J lost 5 bases, and 19 bases lay in between. The CDR3: CASSEPWGSGFDEQYF. The CDR3 DNA reads TGTGCCAGCAGTGAACCGTGGGGAAGCGGTTTTGACGAGCAGTACTTC.

The chain recombines TRBV13 with TRBJ1-3, with D hard to call. The CDR3 contains 17 residues. Trimming took 5 bases from V and 0 from J, leaving 17 bases between them. Per the germline V gene, CDR1 is PRHDT and CDR2 is FYEKMQ (reference sequence). CDR3 nucleotides: TGTGCCAGCAGCACTGGCTCCCGACGGCGCTCTGGAAACACCATATATTTT. Translated, it gives CASSTGSRRRSGNTIYF. The full variable domain, with the rest looked up from reference TRBV13 and TRBJ1-3, is AAGVIQSPRHLIKEKRETATLKCYPIPRHDTVYWYQQGPGQDPQFLISFYEKMQSDKGSIPDRFSAQQFSDYHSELNMSSLELGDSALYFCASSTGSRRRSGNTIYFGEGSWLTVV.

The J gene is TRBJ2-1, the V gene TRBV10-3, with TRBD2 identical over 7 bases. The CDR3 is made up of 17 amino acids. Per germline, CDR1 ENHRY and CDR2 SYGVKD. The ends lost 4 bases at V and 5 bases at J; junction bases unmatched: 14. This CDR3 is CAISVRVGLAGDNEQFF. As DNA, the CDR3 is TGTGCCATCAGTGTGCGAGTTGGTCTTGCGGGGGACAATGAGCAGTTCTTC.

The J gene is TRBJ2-7, the V gene TRBV11-2; D remains ambiguous. The V gene's germline CDR1 is SGHAT and CDR2 FQNNGV. This CDR3 has 13 residues. Trimming cost V 2 bases and J 3 bases, with 8 bases left between them. DNA of the CDR3: TGTGCCAGCAGCTTATCCCCGGACTACGAGCAGTACTTC. The encoded protein is CASSLSPDYEQYF.

This clone was counted a few times. The J gene is TRBJ1-1, the V gene TRBV7-2; tentative D call: TRBD1 (6 bases). The germline V and J ends were trimmed by 4 bases and 3 bases, with 12 bases remaining between them. Germline V CDR1 and CDR2: SGHTA, FQGNSA. This CDR3 has 14 residues. The CDR3 region has the DNA TGTGCCAGCAGCTCCAGACAGGAATACACTGAAGCTTTCTTT. Its translation is CASSSRQEYTEAFF.

The chain uses TRBV30 and TRBJ2-1; TRBD2 agrees at 12 bases. The germline CDR1 and CDR2 sequences are GTSNPN and SVGIG (reference sequence). With V trimmed by 5 bases and J by 1 base, 12 bases remained unmatched. This CDR3 contains 18 residues. For the CDR3, the DNA is TGTGCCTGGGCTGCCGGGACTAGCGGGTTTCGATCCTACAATGAGCAGTTCTTC. Its translation: CAWAAGTSGFRSYNEQFF. Variable domain in full (rest from reference TRBV30 and TRBJ2-1): SQTIHQWPATLVQPVGSPLSLECTVEGTSNPNLYWYRQAAGRGLQLLFYSVGIGQISSEVPQNLSASRPQDRQFILSSKKLLLSDSGFYLCAWAAGTSGFRSYNEQFFGPGTRLTVL.

J is TRBJ2-2 and V is TRBV5-1; perhaps TRBD2 as D (7 bases). CDR1 is SGHRS and CDR2 is YFSETQ in the germline V gene. Trimming stripped 3 bases from V and 1 base from J, with 13 bases between. CDR3 length: 16 amino acids. The CDR3 here is CASSSSRGGNTGELFF. In DNA form, the CDR3 reads TGCGCCAGCAGCTCCTCTAGGGGGGGGAACACCGGGGAGCTGTTTTTT.

The chain combines TRBV6-5 with TRBJ2-7, with TRBD2 as a possible D gene (7 bases). CDR1 is MNHEY and CDR2 is SVGAGI in the germline V gene. The V end was cut by 8 bases, the J end by 6 bases, with 14 bases between. This CDR3 has 12 residues. CDR3 sequence (DNA): TGTGCCAGCCCGCCGGGGGGCTGCGAGCAGTACTTC. Translating gives CASPPGGCEQYF.

The V gene is TRBV28, the J gene TRBJ1-2, with TRBD1 matching over 10 bases. CDR3 size: 13 residues. V shed 7 bases and J 7 bases; nucleotides not matched to a gene: 6. Per germline, CDR1 MDHEN and CDR2 SYDVKM. CDR3 amino acids: CASTRDRGFGYTF. The DNA for the CDR3 is TGTGCCAGCACCCGGGACAGGGGTTTTGGCTACACCTTC.

The chain couples TRBV27 to TRBJ2-1; 7 bases fit TRBD2. There are 15 residues in the CDR3. The V gene end was trimmed by 5 bases and the J gene end by 4 bases; junction bases not matched to a gene: 8. Germline CDR1 reads MNHEY; CDR2 reads SMNVEV (reference sequence). In DNA form, the CDR3 reads TGTGCCAGCAGTATAGTAGCGGGCGGGTACAATGAGCAGTTCTTC. Protein product: CASSIVAGGYNEQFF.

This chain uses TRBV18 with TRBJ2-1; TRBD2 matches 9 bases. This CDR3 has 14 residues. From germline, CDR1 is KGHSH and CDR2 LQKENI. With V trimmed by 6 bases and J by 6 bases, 6 bases remained unmatched. Here the CDR3 DNA reads TGTGCCAGCTCCTCGGGACTAGCTTCCAATGAGCAGTTCTTC. Protein product: CASSSGLASNEQFF.

The V and J genes are TRBV2 and TRBJ2-3, with D tentatively TRBD2 (5 bases). V shed 0 bases and J shed 3 bases, with 10 bases lying between them. This CDR3 comprises 15 residues. Germline V gives CDR1 SNHLY, CDR2 FYNNEI. The chain's CDR3 is CASSEASAKTDTQYF. The CDR3, as DNA: TGTGCCAGCAGTGAAGCTAGCGCGAAAACAGATACGCAGTATTTT.

The V and J genes are TRBV7-6 and TRBJ2-7; TRBD1 matches at 12 bases. Germline CDR1 SGHVS, CDR2 FNYEAQ. This CDR3 has 16 amino acids. V was pared by 1 base and J by 4 bases, with 5 bases of the junction left unmatched. Written as DNA, the CDR3 is TGTGCCAGCAGCTTAGTCGGGACAGGGGGCTGGTACGAGCAGTACTTC. It specifies CASSLVGTGGWYEQYF.

This clone came up a few times. V usage is TRBV5-6 and J usage is TRBJ2-5; a weak D match, TRBD1 (6 bases). The germline V and J ends were trimmed by 1 base and 5 bases, with 12 bases remaining between them. Looked up from germline, CDR1 is SGHDT and CDR2 is YYEEEE. The CDR3 has 14 residues. For the CDR3, the DNA is TGTGCCAGCAGCTTGCGCCAGGGGACGGAGACCCAGTACTTC. Its protein is CASSLRQGTETQYF.